The 22 T cell receptor beta chains listed next were all sequenced from one sample in a study of T cells expressing NK-cell markers. With the 5' RACE reads reprocessed, TCRdb shows one record per CDR3 protein and no DNA. Its table records about half a million distinct CDR3 sequences. Sequencing was performed on blood T cells: a sorted CD56 or NKG2C T cell subset, CD4+ or CD8+ T cells, or bulk PBMC T cells (not recorded which). All receptors come from a woman between 50 and 59 years old in good health.

This chain joins TRBV20-1 and TRBJ2-6; lacking DNA, the TRBD1 call made by TCRdb goes unchecked. Germline CDR1 DFQATT, CDR2 SNEGSKA (reference sequence). The length of the CDR3 is 15 residues. This chain's CDR3 is CSARAGALGANVLTF.

The chain combines TRBV5-6 with TRBJ2-1; TCRdb proposes TRBD1, but this gene call is untestable without DNA. The CDR3 has 15 residues. Per the germline V gene, CDR1 is SGHDT and CDR2 is YYEEEE. CDR3: CASSSSTGHWNEQFF.

The V and J genes are TRBV6-2 or TRBV6-3 and TRBJ2-5. This CDR3 is 14 amino acids long. CDR1 MNHEY and CDR2 SVGEGT come from the germline V gene. The CDR3 protein is CASSYSSRRETQYF.

The genes are TRBV18 and TRBJ2-5; TCRdb indicates TRBD1, and absent DNA this call remains unverified. The germline CDR1 and CDR2 sequences are KGHSH and LQKENI. This CDR3 has 14 amino acids. The chain's CDR3 is CASSPWQGQETQYF.

The V call is TRBV3-1, the J call TRBJ2-6. The CDR3 totals 16 residues. Germline V gives CDR1 LGHDT, CDR2 YNNKEL (reference sequence). CDR3 residues: CASSQGWPSGANVLTF. The complete variable domain, with remaining parts taken from reference TRBV3-1 and TRBJ2-6, reads DTAVSQTPKYLVTQMGNDKSIKCEQNLGHDTMYWYKQDSKKFLKIMFSYNNKELIINETVPNRFSPKSPDKAHLNLHINSLELGDSAVYFCASSQGWPSGANVLTFGAGSRLTVL.

The chain combines TRBV12-3 or TRBV12-4 with TRBJ1-1; TCRdb reports TRBD1, a call that lacks DNA to check it against. This CDR3 is built from 16 residues. CDR3 loop: CASSRDLGVLNTEAFF.

The CDR3 loop reads CASRRLAGGPVGEFF. The rearrangement joins TRBV11-2 to TRBJ2-1; the D gene TCRdb calls, TRBD2, cannot be checked with no DNA. This CDR3 comprises 15 residues. CDR1 is SGHAT and CDR2 is FQNNGV in the germline V gene.

The genes are TRBV11-2 and TRBJ2-3; no DNA is available, so the TRBD1 call from TCRdb remains unchecked. The CDR3 consists of 15 residues. The germline V gene has CDR1 SGHAT and CDR2 FQNNGV. The CDR3 reads CASSLGGTGLDTQYF. The variable domain in full, with the rest retrieved from reference TRBV11-2 and TRBJ2-3, is EAGVAQSPRYKIIEKRQSVAFWCNPISGHATLYWYQQILGQGPKLLIQFQNNGVVDDSQLPKDRFSAERLKGVDSTLKIQPAKLEDSAVYLCASSLGGTGLDTQYFGPGTRLTVL.

The chain links TRBV4-1 to TRBJ1-1. There are 13 residues in the CDR3. Germline lookup yields CDR1 MGHRA and CDR2 YSYEKL. The CDR3 sequence is CAGRDTMNTEAFF.

The J gene is TRBJ2-3, the V gene TRBV9; TCRdb proposes TRBD2, but this gene call is untestable without DNA. Germline V gene sequence: CDR1 SGDLS, CDR2 YYNGEE. This CDR3 has 16 residues. This CDR3 is CASSTGTSGVTDTQYF.

The chain uses TRBV4-1 and TRBJ2-2; without DNA, the TCRdb call of TRBD1 cannot be checked. The CDR3 totals 16 residues. Germline V gene lookup returns CDR1 MGHRA and CDR2 YSYEKL. CDR3: CASSHPGRDGAGELFF.

V usage is TRBV24-1 and J usage is TRBJ1-5. The CDR3 length is 17 residues. The germline V gene has CDR1 KGHDR and CDR2 SFDVKD. The CDR3: CATSRSGLAFVNQPQHF.

CDR3 residues: CASSTPSYYGYTF. This rearrangement joins TRBV4-1 to TRBJ1-2. CDR1 is MGHRA, CDR2 YSYEKL, per germline. This CDR3 is 13 amino acids long.

The V and J genes are TRBV11-2 and TRBJ2-2. Germline CDR1 is SGHAT and CDR2 is FQNNGV. This CDR3 has 15 residues. The CDR3 region is CASSNTRANTGELFF. The variable domain in full, completed from reference TRBV11-2 and TRBJ2-2, reads EAGVAQSPRYKIIEKRQSVAFWCNPISGHATLYWYQQILGQGPKLLIQFQNNGVVDDSQLPKDRFSAERLKGVDSTLKIQPAKLEDSAVYLCASSNTRANTGELFFGEGSRLTVL.

The chain couples TRBV10-3 to TRBJ1-1. The CDR3 extends over 12 amino acids. CDR1 is ENHRY and CDR2 is SYGVKD in the germline V gene. The CDR3 loop is CAISDGSTEAFF.

The chain joins TRBV6-1 to TRBJ2-3; TCRdb's D call, TRBD2, is unchecked because there is no DNA. CDR1 is MNHNS and CDR2 is SASEGT in the germline V gene. CDR3 length: 12 residues. This CDR3 reads CASSGLADTQYF.

This chain links TRBV5-1 with TRBJ1-1. Germline lookup yields CDR1 SGHRS and CDR2 YFSETQ. The CDR3 spans 17 residues. The CDR3 here is CASSSARDSGWVTEAFF.

The V and J genes are TRBV5-1 and TRBJ1-1; TCRdb's assignment of TRBD1 cannot be checked, as there is no DNA. Germline assignment: CDR1 SGHRS and CDR2 YFSETQ. CDR3 length: 15 amino acids. Here the CDR3 reads CASSSTLGGGTEAFF. Full variable domain (rest looked up from reference TRBV5-1 and TRBJ1-1): KAGVTQTPRYLIKTRGQQVTLSCSPISGHRSVSWYQQTPGQGLQFLFEYFSETQRNKGNFPGRFSGRQFSNSRSEMNVSTLELGDSALYLCASSSTLGGGTEAFFGQGTRLTVV.

The CDR3 sequence: CASSGGSRNTIYF. The chain uses TRBV5-5 and TRBJ1-3. This CDR3 comprises 13 residues. Germline-derived CDR1 and CDR2 are SGHKS and YYEKEE (reference sequence).

The chain has TRBV25-1 and TRBJ1-5. Germline CDR1 is MGHDK and CDR2 is SYGVNS. This CDR3 spans 16 amino acids. CDR3 residues: CASSEMPRNSNQPQHF.

J is TRBJ1-1 and V is TRBV11-2; TCRdb's assignment of TRBD1 cannot be checked, as there is no DNA. The CDR3 runs to 14 residues. Per germline, CDR1 SGHAT and CDR2 FQNNGV. The CDR3 is CASSLGGWQDKAFF.

V is TRBV2 and J is TRBJ2-3; TCRdb's D gene call, TRBD2, goes unchecked for lack of DNA. This CDR3 spans 15 amino acids. Germline CDR1 and CDR2: SNHLY and FYNNEI. The chain's CDR3 is CASSELAASTDTQYF.